Shown below are 30 T cell receptor beta chains from a single sample sequenced in a study of PD-1 blockade in classical Hodgkin lymphoma. Time point meaning: cycle 4 day 1 (C4D1), after more than 5 weeks of nivolumab. Every one of the patients relapsed after autologous stem cell transplantation (brentuximab vedotin exposure was variable). Profiling relied on immunoSEQ multiplex PCR, and the TCRdb table lists in-frame clones only, not all of them. Of around 13,000 clones listed, 80% to 90% were seen once; the top ten hold about 17%. The material sequenced was peripheral blood mononuclear cells (PBMCs), taken before the fourth cycle of nivolumab. All receptors derive from a human donor with classical Hodgkin lymphoma.

The chain joins TRBV5-5 to TRBJ1-6, with D tentatively TRBD1 (5 bases). The germline V and J ends were trimmed by 3 bases and 8 bases, with 15 bases remaining between them. The germline gives CDR1 SGHKS, CDR2 YYEKEE (reference sequence). The CDR3 length is 15 residues. The CDR3 region has the DNA TGTGCCAGCAGCTCGGTGCCTGGGGGTTATTCACCCCTCCACTTT. This gives the protein CASSSVPGGYSPLHF.

This clone was picked up a small number of times. This chain joins TRBV4-2 and TRBJ2-2; TRBD2 agrees at 9 bases. Germline values: CDR1 LGHNA, CDR2 YNFKEQ. V was pared by 4 bases and J by 5 bases, with 11 bases of the junction left unmatched. CDR3 length: 17 residues. The CDR3 sequence: CASSPLMPSGATGELFF. CDR3 sequence (DNA): TGTGCCAGCAGCCCTTTAATGCCTAGCGGGGCAACCGGGGAGCTGTTTTTT.

The V and J genes are TRBV4-3 and TRBJ2-1, with D perhaps matching TRBD1 (5 bases). The CDR3 sequence is 15 residues long. Germline lookup yields CDR1 LGHNA and CDR2 YSLEER. Between the trimmed V and J ends, which lost 4 bases and 4 bases, there was a span of 14 bases. The CDR3 DNA sequence: TGCGCCAGCAGCCCCTCCCTCGACAGTTACAATGAGCAGTTCTTC. Its protein product is CASSPSLDSYNEQFF.

The chain uses TRBV4-1 and TRBJ1-1; D is ambiguous. The germline V gene encodes CDR1 MGHRA and CDR2 YSYEKL. Trimming removed 6 bases from V and 3 bases from J, with 14 bases in between. CDR3 length: 14 residues. The CDR3 loop is CASRGPLKDTEAFF. The DNA for the CDR3 is TGCGCCAGCAGAGGACCCTTAAAAGACACTGAAGCTTTCTTT.

The J gene is TRBJ2-5, the V gene TRBV10-1, with D perhaps matching TRBD1 or TRBD2 (5 bases each). CDR3 length: 15 residues. Looked up from germline, CDR1 is WNHNN and CDR2 is SYGVQD (reference sequence). The V end was cut by 4 bases, the J end by 9 bases, with 21 bases between. The CDR3 is CASSGGLTGQEAQYF. CDR3 sequence (DNA): TGCGCCAGCAGTGGGGGCCTAACTGGCCAGGAGGCCCAGTACTTC.

V usage is TRBV9 and J usage is TRBJ1-6; D unresolved. V shed 2 bases and J shed 7 bases, with 10 bases lying between them. This CDR3 is built from 14 residues. The germline V gene has CDR1 SGDLS and CDR2 YYNGEE. The CDR3: CASSVGTLNSPLHF. CDR3 sequence (DNA): TGTGCCAGCAGCGTTGGAACTTTAAATTCACCCCTCCACTTT.

The J gene is TRBJ2-1, the V gene TRBV4-1; 8 bases fit TRBD2. Germline V lookup: CDR1 MGHRA, CDR2 YSYEKL. Trimming at V came to 0 bases and at J to 10 bases, leaving 8 bases not matched to a gene. The CDR3 extends over 15 amino acids. The CDR3 region has the DNA TGCGCCAGCAGCCAAGATCCCGGACTAGCACTCGAGCAGTTCTTC. Translation: CASSQDPGLALEQFF.

The gene calls are TRBV5-6 and TRBJ2-1; either TRBD1 or TRBD2 may supply D (5 bases each). There are 11 residues in the CDR3. Trimming stripped 4 bases from V and 9 bases from J, with 8 bases between. The germline V gene encodes CDR1 SGHDT and CDR2 YYEEEE. The DNA of the CDR3 is TGTGCCAGCAGCCTGGGACGTGAGCAGTTCTTC. Amino acid sequence: CASSLGREQFF.

J is TRBJ1-3 and V is TRBV18; D perhaps matches TRBD1 (6 bases). With 3 bases removed from V and 4 bases from J, the gap between germline ends came to 19 bases. Per the germline V gene, CDR1 is KGHSH and CDR2 is LQKENI. The CDR3 loop spans 17 amino acids. CDR3 DNA: TGTGCCAGCTCACCTTATGGACAGAGTGTGTCGGGAAACACCATATATTTT. It yields the protein CASSPYGQSVSGNTIYF.

The chain uses TRBV2 and TRBJ2-2; D unclear. The CDR3 length is 12 residues. Deletions cut 1 base from V and 5 bases from J, with 2 bases between. The germline V gene encodes CDR1 SNHLY and CDR2 FYNNEI. The CDR3 DNA sequence: TGTGCCAGCAGTGAAGGTACCGGGGAGCTGTTTTTT. It encodes CASSEGTGELFF.

V is TRBV19 and J is TRBJ1-5; D gene ambiguous. CDR1 is LNHDA, CDR2 SQIVND, per germline (reference sequence). CDR3 length equals 17 residues. V lost 1 base and J 7 bases, leaving 20 bases between the germline ends. CDR3 sequence: CASSIARARVGLQPQHF. The CDR3 bases are TGTGCCAGTAGTATAGCTAGGGCTAGGGTGGGTTTGCAGCCCCAGCATTTT.

The gene calls are TRBV7-6 and TRBJ1-5; perhaps TRBD1 as D (5 bases). Trimming took 1 base from V and 4 from J, leaving 20 bases between them. Germline V gene sequence: CDR1 SGHVS, CDR2 FNYEAQ. The CDR3 runs 18 residues. The CDR3 spells CASSLETFRGGVNQPQHF. DNA for the CDR3: TGTGCCAGCAGCTTAGAAACCTTTCGGGGAGGGGTTAATCAGCCCCAGCATTTT.

The count of this clone is one. This chain uses TRBV28 with TRBJ1-1; D is ambiguous. The CDR3 sequence is 16 residues long. V lost 4 bases to trimming and J lost 4 bases, with 19 bases between them. Germline V gives CDR1 MDHEN, CDR2 SYDVKM. The CDR3 protein is CASSSYISRGSTEAFF. The CDR3, as DNA: TGTGCCAGCAGTTCGTACATTAGCCGTGGAAGCACTGAAGCTTTCTTT.

The chain links TRBV6-6 to TRBJ2-7; TRBD2 might be the D (6 bases). V lost 0 bases, J lost 2 bases, and 14 bases lay in between. The CDR3 sequence is 16 residues long. Germline V gene data show CDR1 as MNHNY and CDR2 as SVGAGI (reference sequence). The CDR3 spells CASSYSRGGPTYEQYF. CDR3 DNA: TGTGCCAGCAGTTACTCTCGGGGAGGTCCCACCTACGAGCAGTACTTC.

The chain employs TRBV4-2 and TRBJ2-1; D possibly uses TRBD1 or TRBD2 (5 bases each). V lost 0 bases and J 10 bases, leaving 13 bases between the germline ends. The CDR3 has 14 amino acids. CDR1 is LGHNA and CDR2 is YNFKEQ in the germline V gene. CDR3 region: CASSQESGGKEQFF. The CDR3 nucleotides read TGTGCCAGCAGCCAAGAATCTGGGGGAAAGGAGCAGTTCTTC.

The genes are TRBV7-9 and TRBJ2-7; possibly TRBD1 for D (6 bases). Trimming cost V 1 base and J 0 bases, with 13 bases left between them. The CDR3 runs to 16 residues. CDR1 and CDR2 from the germline V gene are SEHNR and FQNEAQ (reference sequence). The CDR3 spells CASSLEGDPNSYEQYF. The CDR3, as DNA: TGTGCCAGCAGCTTAGAGGGGGATCCCAACTCCTACGAGCAGTACTTC.

The chain is built from TRBV7-2 and TRBJ1-5; possible D gene TRBD1, 5 bases. The CDR3 is made up of 15 amino acids. CDR1 is SGHTA and CDR2 is FQGNSA in the germline V gene. V lost 2 bases and J lost 6, with 14 bases in between. The CDR3, as DNA: TGTGCCAGCAGCTTATTGGGGGGGAAGGGTCAGCCCCAGCATTTT. As protein: CASSLLGGKGQPQHF.

In this sample, this clone turned up once. The chain has TRBV6-1 and TRBJ1-4; D uncertain. The CDR3 consists of 15 residues. V lost 5 bases, J lost 6 bases, and 16 bases lay in between. Germline CDR1 MNHNS, CDR2 SASEGT. CDR3 nucleotide sequence: TGTGCCAGCAGTCCTAGAGAAGGAGTTTATGAAAAACTGTTTTTT. It encodes CASSPREGVYEKLFF.

This clone was counted a few times. This chain uses TRBV19 with TRBJ2-3; D is perhaps TRBD2 (6 bases). Germline V gives CDR1 LNHDA, CDR2 SQIVND (reference sequence). This CDR3 is built from 14 residues. The V end was cut by 6 bases, the J end by 2 bases, with 12 bases between. The CDR3 loop is CASRGGATTDTQYF. CDR3 coding DNA: TGTGCCAGTAGAGGCGGGGCTACCACAGATACGCAGTATTTT.

This chain links TRBV9 with TRBJ2-7; the match to TRBD2 covers 8 bases. Germline loops: CDR1 SGDLS, CDR2 YYNGEE. CDR3 length equals 13 residues. V lost 4 bases to trimming and J lost 5 bases; unmatched junction nucleotides: 5. The CDR3 reads CASSLSGGHEQYF. CDR3 nucleotide sequence: TGTGCCAGCAGCTTGAGCGGGGGCCACGAGCAGTACTTC.

V usage is TRBV28 and J usage is TRBJ2-7; unclear D gene. Trimming removed 7 bases from V and 0 bases from J, with 10 bases in between. Germline CDR1 reads MDHEN; CDR2 reads SYDVKM. This CDR3 comprises 13 residues. CDR3 sequence: CASNSFLSYEQYF. The CDR3 DNA is TGTGCCAGCAACAGTTTTCTCTCCTACGAGCAGTACTTC.

CDR3 in DNA: TGTGCCAGCAGTTTATTAGTCGGGCGGGGACAGGGAGTCAATGAGCAGTTCTTC. The encoded protein is CASSLLVGRGQGVNEQFF. The rearrangement uses TRBV28 and TRBJ2-1; TRBD1 matches 9 bases. Germline V gives CDR1 MDHEN, CDR2 SYDVKM. With V trimmed by 1 base and J by 6 bases, 13 bases remained unmatched. The CDR3 is 18 amino acids.

V gene TRBV4-2 combines with J gene TRBJ2-5; 7 positions match TRBD1. The trim removed 2 bases at V and 5 bases at J, leaving 8 bases unmatched. CDR3 length equals 15 residues. Germline CDR1 is LGHNA and CDR2 is YNFKEQ. In nucleotides, the CDR3 is TGTGCCAGCAGCCAACTCGACAGGGTCTGGGAGACCCAGTACTTC. Translated, it gives CASSQLDRVWETQYF.

J is TRBJ2-3 and V is TRBV11-2; 7 bases match TRBD1. This CDR3 has 16 residues. After removal of 5 bases from V and 1 base from J, the junction contained 9 bases not matched to a gene. Germline-derived CDR1 and CDR2 are SGHAT and FQNNGV. CDR3 region: CASSHSKGAGTDTQYF. The CDR3, as DNA: TGTGCCAGCAGCCACTCCAAGGGGGCCGGCACAGATACGCAGTATTTT.

This chain links TRBV7-6 with TRBJ1-6, with unresolved D. From germline, CDR1 is SGHVS and CDR2 FNYEAQ. This CDR3 is built from 15 residues. V lost 3 bases and J lost 7, with 13 bases in between. The DNA of the CDR3 is TGTGCCAGCAGCTTGACCGGTTTACGGAATTCACCCCTCCACTTT. Protein product: CASSLTGLRNSPLHF.

V and J are TRBV28 and TRBJ1-5, with D unclear. The CDR3 loop spans 17 amino acids. Trimming removed 1 base from V and 0 bases from J, with 13 bases in between. Germline lookup yields CDR1 MDHEN and CDR2 SYDVKM. The CDR3 DNA follows: TGTGCCAGCAGTTTATATGTGGCCAGCCATAGCAATCAGCCCCAGCATTTT. This codes for CASSLYVASHSNQPQHF.

The chain uses TRBV28 and TRBJ2-5; 9 bases fit TRBD1. CDR3 length: 14 residues. With 4 bases clipped from V and 4 bases from J, the junction kept 4 bases outside the gene matches. The germline CDR1 and CDR2 sequences are MDHEN and SYDVKM. CDR3 nucleotide sequence: TGTGCCAGCAGTTCTAACAGGGGGCGAGAGACCCAGTACTTC. This codes for CASSSNRGRETQYF.

The chain is built from TRBV6-5 and TRBJ2-6; D uncertain. CDR1 and CDR2 from the germline V gene are MNHEY and SVGAGI. The V end lost 2 bases, the J end lost 0 bases, and 8 bases lay between the germline ends. The CDR3 totals 16 residues. The CDR3 reads CASSYHSRSGANVLTF. The CDR3 DNA is TGTGCCAGCAGTTACCACAGCCGCTCTGGGGCCAACGTCCTGACTTTC.

V gene TRBV11-2 combines with J gene TRBJ2-1; TRBD2 aligns across 9 bases. This CDR3 has 19 amino acids. V lost 4 bases, J lost 0 bases, and 13 bases stayed unmatched. CDR1 and CDR2 (germline): SGHAT, FQNNGV. The CDR3 protein is CASSSFWRGGLSSYNEQFF. The CDR3 region has the DNA TGTGCCAGCAGCTCTTTTTGGCGGGGGGGGTTAAGCTCCTACAATGAGCAGTTCTTC.

The rearrangement links TRBV7-6 to TRBJ2-7, with a possible D match to TRBD2 (5 bases). Germline loops: CDR1 SGHVS, CDR2 FNYEAQ. The CDR3 length is 14 residues. Trimming pared 0 bases from V and 0 bases from J, leaving 6 bases between. CDR3 residues: CASSLAGSSYEQYF. For the CDR3, the DNA is TGTGCCAGCAGCTTAGCTGGGAGCTCCTACGAGCAGTACTTC.